This T cell receptor (beta chain) was sequenced for a study of cytomegalovirus exposure and HLA in healthy donors. This clone was counted once. PCR used 60 Vbeta primers and 13 Jbeta primers. The repertoire was sequenced with immunoSEQ multiplex PCR; TCRdb's copy has only in-frame clones and lacks some. The data show about 120,000 clones, 65% to 80% seen once. CDR1 is SGHAT and CDR2 is FQNNGV in the germline V gene. This CDR3 has 19 amino acids. Germline trimming cut 5 bases from V and 3 bases from J; bases unmatched to any gene: 13. The sequence was obtained from a man in his thirties or forties in good health and CMV-seropositive. This chain links TRBV11-2 with TRBJ2-6; 10 nucleotides align to TRBD1. The sequenced material came from PBMCs. The CDR3 loop is CASSRAGTGAFDGANVLTF. Written as DNA, the CDR3 is TGTGCCAGCAGCCGAGCTGGGACAGGGGCTTTCGATGGGGCCAACGTCCTGACTTTC.